The 29 T cell receptor beta chains reported below all come from one sample, sequenced in a study of shared clonotypes between healthy human individuals. Sequencing used immunoSEQ multiplex PCR; TCRdb keeps in-frame clones, though not all of them. The profile shows 1,500,000 or so clones, approximately 96% of them singletons. Sample: naive CD4+ T cells sorted from blood. Subset noted: CD45RA+ positively selected. The receptors originated from a young man in good health.

The chain links TRBV14 to TRBJ2-1; D possibly corresponds to TRBD2 (6 bases). The V end was cut by 2 bases, the J end by 4 bases, with 12 bases between. Germline loops: CDR1 SGHDN, CDR2 FVKESK. The CDR3 has 15 amino acids. The CDR3: CASSQTKGGYNEQFF. CDR3 DNA sequence: TGTGCCAGCAGCCAAACTAAGGGAGGATACAATGAGCAGTTCTTC.

The J gene is TRBJ1-4, the V gene TRBV5-1; TRBD1 agrees at 8 bases. CDR1 and CDR2 (germline): SGHRS, YFSETQ. V lost 4 bases to trimming and J lost 4 bases; unmatched junction nucleotides: 12. This CDR3 region has 17 residues. The CDR3 here is CASSPGPDREGNEKLFF. CDR3 nucleotide sequence: TGCGCCAGCAGCCCCGGCCCGGACAGGGAAGGTAATGAAAAACTGTTTTTT.

V gene TRBV10-1 combines with J gene TRBJ2-2, with 10 bases lining up with TRBD2. The CDR3 is made up of 16 amino acids. Per germline, CDR1 WNHNN and CDR2 SYGVQD (reference sequence). J lost 4 bases, V lost 2 bases, and 4 bases had no gene match. CDR3 amino acids: CASSERRLAGTGELFF. The CDR3 DNA reads as TGCGCCAGCAGTGAGAGGCGACTAGCGGGCACCGGGGAGCTGTTTTTT.

The chain joins TRBV5-4 to TRBJ2-7; 7 bases are shared with TRBD2. CDR3 size: 14 residues. CDR1 SGHNT and CDR2 YYREEE come from the germline V gene (reference sequence). Losses at the gene ends were 4 bases for V and 2 bases for J; bases not matched to a gene: 6. The CDR3 is CASSPRSGTYEQYF. DNA for the CDR3: TGTGCCAGCAGCCCACGCAGCGGGACCTACGAGCAGTACTTC. The whole variable domain, remainder taken from reference TRBV5-4 and TRBJ2-7, is ETGVTQSPTHLIKTRGQQVTLRCSSQSGHNTVSWYQQALGQGPQFIFQYYREEENGRGNFPPRFSGLQFPNYSSELNVNALELDDSALYLCASSPRSGTYEQYFGPGTRLTVT.

The V call is TRBV20-1, the J call TRBJ2-5; no clear D. The CDR3 length is 10 residues. Trimming cost V 5 bases and J 5 bases, with 6 bases left between them. Per the germline V gene, CDR1 is DFQATT and CDR2 is SNEGSKA (reference sequence). The chain's CDR3 is CSAFWETQYF. The CDR3 nucleotides read TGCAGTGCTTTTTGGGAGACCCAGTACTTC.

The V and J genes are TRBV19 and TRBJ2-4; 12 positions match TRBD2. This CDR3 is built from 14 residues. CDR1 is LNHDA, CDR2 SQIVND, per germline (reference sequence). With 8 bases clipped from V and 8 bases from J, the junction kept 7 bases outside the gene matches. CDR3 DNA: TGTGCCAGTGCGACTAGCGGGAGTGTGGACATTCAGTACTTC. It yields the protein CASATSGSVDIQYF.

The chain carries TRBV9 and TRBJ2-1, with D possibly matching TRBD1 (5 bases). Trimming took 2 bases from V and 7 from J, leaving 10 bases between them. Germline V gene lookup returns CDR1 SGDLS and CDR2 YYNGEE. The CDR3 has 13 residues. As DNA, the CDR3 is TGTGCCAGCAGCGTTTATAAGGGGAATGAGCAGTTCTTC. Translated: CASSVYKGNEQFF. The whole variable domain, filled in from reference TRBV9 and TRBJ2-1, reads DSGVTQTPKHLITATGQRVTLRCSPRSGDLSVYWYQQSLDQGLQFLIQYYNGEERAKGNILERFSAQQFPDLHSELNLSSLELGDSALYFCASSVYKGNEQFFGPGTRLTVL.

V gene TRBV18 combines with J gene TRBJ1-3; D gene unclear. Trimming pared 3 bases from V and 0 bases from J, leaving 12 bases between. The CDR3 is 16 amino acids. CDR1 and CDR2 (germline): KGHSH, LQKENI. The CDR3 DNA follows: TGTGCCAGCTCACCGGACGCTTACGACTCTGGAAACACCATATATTTT. Amino acids: CASSPDAYDSGNTIYF.

The chain uses TRBV2 and TRBJ2-1, with 8 nucleotides matching TRBD1. Trimming removed 7 bases from V and 10 bases from J; junction bases left unmatched: 6. Germline V gene sequence: CDR1 SNHLY, CDR2 FYNNEI. This CDR3 is built from 12 residues. The DNA for the CDR3 is TGTGCCAGCATCCGGACAGGGTGGGAGCAGTTCTTC. This sequence encodes CASIRTGWEQFF.

V gene TRBV6-5 combines with J gene TRBJ1-1; D is uncertain. CDR3 length: 14 amino acids. The germline V gene has CDR1 MNHEY and CDR2 SVGAGI. The V end was cut by 0 bases, the J end by 5 bases, with 10 bases between. The CDR3 sequence is CASSYSSGLTEAFF. The CDR3 DNA reads TGTGCCAGCAGTTACTCGAGCGGACTTACTGAAGCTTTCTTT.

The V and J genes are TRBV4-1 and TRBJ1-2; D unresolved. Per germline, CDR1 MGHRA and CDR2 YSYEKL. V was pared by 0 bases and J by 6 bases, with 11 bases between. This CDR3 is built from 14 residues. The CDR3, as DNA: TGCGCCAGCAGCCAAGATTCTGCAAACGATGGCTACACCTTC. Its protein product is CASSQDSANDGYTF.

Note on this clone: The sample contains more than one DNA sequence encoding this CDR3. The gene calls are TRBV18 and TRBJ2-6; D is ambiguous. The CDR3 extends over 14 amino acids. V was clipped by 3 bases and J by 0 bases, with 3 bases between them. CDR1 is KGHSH and CDR2 is LQKENI in the germline V gene. CDR3 sequence reads: CASSPGSGANVLTF. The CDR3 bases are TGTGCCAGCTCACCCGGCTCTGGGGCCAACGTCCTGACTTTC.

The chain combines TRBV18 with TRBJ2-7, with D possibly TRBD1 on 6 matching bases. The CDR3 is made up of 14 amino acids. V lost 3 bases and J 2 bases, leaving 11 bases between the germline ends. Per the germline V gene, CDR1 is KGHSH and CDR2 is LQKENI. The CDR3: CASSPSGHTYEQYF. The CDR3 DNA reads TGTGCCAGCTCACCCTCGGGACACACCTACGAGCAGTACTTC.

The chain recombines TRBV18 with TRBJ1-5, with TRBD1 matching over 7 bases. This CDR3 is 16 amino acids long. V trimming: 3 bases; J trimming: 3 bases; junction bases outside the gene matches: 8. Germline V CDR1 and CDR2: KGHSH, LQKENI. The CDR3 protein is CASSPRQGGNNQPQHF. In nucleotides, the CDR3 is TGTGCCAGCTCACCTCGCCAGGGGGGGAACAATCAGCCCCAGCATTTT.

The chain recombines TRBV19 with TRBJ1-2, with D maybe TRBD1 (5 bases). CDR1 and CDR2 from the germline V gene are LNHDA and SQIVND (reference sequence). The CDR3 has 15 residues. The V end was cut by 5 bases, the J end by 3 bases, with 16 bases between. CDR3 residues: CASSSRQPLDYGYTF. CDR3 DNA sequence: TGTGCCAGTAGTTCCCGACAGCCGTTGGACTATGGCTACACCTTC.

The genes are TRBV5-1 and TRBJ1-1; D unclear. The CDR3 spans 14 residues. The germline V gene encodes CDR1 SGHRS and CDR2 YFSETQ. V lost 6 bases to trimming and J lost 5 bases, with 17 bases between them. CDR3 in amino acids: CASKPSQGGTEAFF. CDR3 in DNA: TGCGCCAGCAAACCCAGCCAAGGAGGGACTGAAGCTTTCTTT.

This sequence joins TRBV29-1 and TRBJ2-2, with D perhaps TRBD1 (5 bases). The V gene's germline CDR1 is SQVTM and CDR2 ANQGSEA. The ends were cut back, 5 bases at V and 5 bases at J, with 15 bases in the middle. CDR3 length equals 14 residues. The CDR3 spells CSVREVGPTGELFF. For the CDR3, the DNA is TGCAGCGTTCGTGAGGTGGGGCCAACCGGGGAGCTGTTTTTT.

The chain joins TRBV10-1 to TRBJ2-1; D ambiguous. Trimming removed 4 bases from V and 7 bases from J, with 8 bases in between. This CDR3 has 12 residues. Per germline, CDR1 WNHNN and CDR2 SYGVQD (reference sequence). CDR3 sequence (DNA): TGCGCCAGCAGTGGGAACGGAAATGAGCAGTTCTTC. It is translated as CASSGNGNEQFF.

The J gene is TRBJ1-5, the V gene TRBV28, with 9 bases aligning to TRBD1. The CDR3 totals 15 residues. J lost 6 bases, V lost 7 bases, and 10 bases had no gene match. Germline CDR1 reads MDHEN; CDR2 reads SYDVKM. CDR3 DNA sequence: TGTGCCAGCAATTCGGGACAGGGCCTCACTCAGCCCCAGCATTTT. It encodes CASNSGQGLTQPQHF.

This clone was counted between two and nine times. The V and J genes are TRBV9 and TRBJ1-2, with D unclear. The CDR3 covers 12 residues. V was trimmed by 4 bases and J by 8 bases, leaving 12 bases between them. Germline lookup yields CDR1 SGDLS and CDR2 YYNGEE. The CDR3 DNA reads as TGTGCCAGCAGCTTAACCGAGCGGGGCTACACCTTC. Translation gives CASSLTERGYTF.

V usage is TRBV7-9 and J usage is TRBJ2-7, with D possibly matching TRBD2 (5 bases). The germline V gene encodes CDR1 SEHNR and CDR2 FQNEAQ (reference sequence). This CDR3 is 11 amino acids long. V gave up 3 bases and J gave up 6 bases, with 6 bases separating them. The CDR3 sequence: CASSLEAEQYF. CDR3 in DNA: TGTGCCAGCAGCTTGGAGGCCGAGCAGTACTTC.

This chain uses TRBV7-8 with TRBJ2-1; D is possibly TRBD2 (7 bases). Germline V gene lookup returns CDR1 SGHVS and CDR2 FQNEAQ. This CDR3 comprises 15 residues. Deletions cut 5 bases from V and 4 bases from J, with 15 bases between. This CDR3 is CASSAGAPYYNEQFF. In DNA, the CDR3 is TGTGCCAGCAGCGCGGGGGCCCCGTATTACAATGAGCAGTTCTTC.

The chain couples TRBV11-2 to TRBJ2-3; perhaps TRBD2 as D (6 bases). V was clipped by 5 bases and J by 2 bases, with 14 bases between them. The CDR3 length is 15 residues. In germline, CDR1 is SGHAT, CDR2 FQNNGV. CDR3 in amino acids: CASSLGLRDTDTQYF. The CDR3 DNA follows: TGTGCCAGCAGCCTGGGACTTCGGGACACAGATACGCAGTATTTT.

V is TRBV30 and J is TRBJ2-1, with 10 bases that match TRBD1. The CDR3 runs 12 residues. V was clipped by 4 bases and J by 9 bases; unmatched bases: 3. Looked up from germline, CDR1 is GTSNPN and CDR2 is SVGIG (reference sequence). CDR3 nucleotide sequence: TGTGCCTGGAAGGACAGGGGGGCTGAGCAGTTCTTC. Protein: CAWKDRGAEQFF.

This chain uses TRBV19 with TRBJ2-1, with 14 bases aligning to TRBD2. CDR3 length: 17 amino acids. V was clipped by 5 bases and J by 9 bases; unmatched bases: 12. Germline values: CDR1 LNHDA, CDR2 SQIVND (reference sequence). Here the CDR3 reads CASSSLGLAGVRFEQFF. In DNA, the CDR3 is TGTGCCAGTAGTTCCCTGGGACTAGCGGGAGTACGTTTTGAGCAGTTCTTC. The complete variable domain, with remaining parts taken from reference TRBV19 and TRBJ2-1, reads DGGITQSPKYLFRKEGQNVTLSCEQNLNHDAMYWYRQDPGQGLRLIYYSQIVNDFQKGDIAEGYSVSREKKESFPLTVTSAQKNPTAFYLCASSSLGLAGVRFEQFFGPGTRLTVL.

This clone occurred once. A junction end diverges from the germline sequence, so it may reflect a read error. This rearrangement joins TRBV2 to TRBJ2-1; possibly TRBD1 for D (7 bases). The CDR3 contains 12 residues. CDR1 and CDR2 (germline): SNHLY, FYNNEI. The CDR3: CASSEEGGQGVF. The CDR3 DNA is TGTGCCAGCAGTGAAGAAGGGGGGCAGGGGGTCTTC.

This sequence joins TRBV18 and TRBJ2-2; no firm D call. The germline V gene has CDR1 KGHSH and CDR2 LQKENI. The CDR3 has 14 residues. V was cut by 3 bases and J by 0 bases, with 5 bases left in between. Here the CDR3 reads CASSPKSNTGELFF. Here the CDR3 DNA reads TGTGCCAGCTCACCTAAATCGAACACCGGGGAGCTGTTTTTT.

V gene TRBV11-2 combines with J gene TRBJ1-3; D ambiguous. CDR3 length: 15 amino acids. Germline V lookup: CDR1 SGHAT, CDR2 FQNNGV. Trimming shortened V by 7 bases and J by 3 bases, and 16 bases separated the two germline ends. Here the CDR3 reads CASTQAAGLGNTIYF. Written as DNA, the CDR3 is TGTGCCAGCACCCAAGCGGCAGGCCTTGGAAACACCATATATTTT.

Remarks on this clone: Within the sample, other DNA sequences also encode this same CDR3. The chain carries TRBV7-9 and TRBJ2-1; D possibly corresponds to TRBD2 (6 bases). This CDR3 is built from 14 residues. V shed 5 bases and J shed 4 bases, with 12 bases lying between them. The germline CDR1 and CDR2 sequences are SEHNR and FQNEAQ (reference sequence). CDR3 sequence (DNA): TGTGCCAGCAGCCCCAGGGACTCGTACAATGAGCAGTTCTTC. It is translated as CASSPRDSYNEQFF.